The entry below gives a single T cell receptor beta chain sequence along with its context. This sample stems from a study of shared clonotypes between healthy human individuals. The assay was immunoSEQ multiplex PCR, and TCRdb's table has in-frame clones only and misses some. The sample shows approximately 1.4 million clones, approximately 98% of them seen only once. Losses at the gene ends were 3 bases for V and 0 bases for J; bases not matched to a gene: 1. Germline V gene lookup returns CDR1 SGHNT and CDR2 YENEEA. The CDR3 length is 14 residues. The chain couples TRBV11-3 to TRBJ2-7; 8 bases line up with TRBD2. The material sequenced was naive CD4+ T cells sorted from blood. Subset here: CD45RA+ positively selected. The sequence was obtained from a man aged 25-45 years in good health. The CDR3 nucleotides are TGTGCCAGCAGCTTCAGCGGGAGCTCCTACGAGCAGTACTTC. Its translation: CASSFSGSSYEQYF.